The 11 T cell receptor beta chains below all came from one sample that was sequenced in a study of cytomegalovirus exposure and HLA in healthy donors. Primers included in the PCR were 60 Vbeta and 13 Jbeta primers. Some clones are missing from TCRdb's copy, which holds only in-frame ones; the method was immunoSEQ multiplex PCR. The sample consists of over 65,000 clones, around two thirds of them appearing once. Sequencing was done on a sample of PBMCs. These receptors were collected from a woman aged 45 to 65 in good health and CMV-seropositive.

This clone was recorded a few times. V is TRBV7-9 and J is TRBJ2-5; 7 positions agree with TRBD2. Germline V CDR1 and CDR2: SEHNR, FQNEAQ (reference sequence). This CDR3 is 16 amino acids long. Trimming took 4 bases from V and 4 from J; bases not matched to a gene: 12. As DNA, the CDR3 is TGTGCCAGCAGCTCCAACCTAGCGGCGAAAGTAGAGACCCAGTACTTC. Residues: CASSSNLAAKVETQYF.

A few counts support this clone. Germline and junction disagree at one end, which may indicate a read error. The chain combines TRBV6-5 with TRBJ1-1; 7 bases map to TRBD1. Per germline, CDR1 MNHEY and CDR2 SVGAGI. The CDR3 length is 12 residues. CDR3: CASTSGTAATQF. In DNA, the CDR3 is TGTGCCAGCACCTCCGGGACAGCCGCCACCCAATTT.

The chain combines TRBV4-2 with TRBJ2-3, with D possibly TRBD2 on 5 matching bases. The CDR3 runs 16 residues. The germline V gene encodes CDR1 LGHNA and CDR2 YNFKEQ. V shed 4 bases and J shed 5 bases, with 19 bases lying between them. DNA for the CDR3: TGTGCCAGCAGCCGGCTCGACAAGGGAGAGGTAGATACGCAGTATTTT. This translates into CASSRLDKGEVDTQYF.

The chain couples TRBV18 to TRBJ1-5; possible D gene TRBD1, 6 bases. V was trimmed by 1 base and J by 6 bases, leaving 13 bases between them. Germline V CDR1 and CDR2: KGHSH, LQKENI. This CDR3 is 15 amino acids long. CDR3 in DNA: TGTGCCAGCTCACCACTCCCAGGGGCGCTTCAGCCCCAGCATTTT. The encoded protein is CASSPLPGALQPQHF.

The CDR3: CASSLSRGASGGYF. CDR3 sequence (DNA): TGTGCCAGCAGCTTATCAAGAGGGGCTAGCGGGGGGTACTTC. V is TRBV7-2 and J is TRBJ2-5; 10 bases agree with TRBD2. The CDR3 runs to 14 residues. CDR1 is SGHTA, CDR2 FQGNSA, per germline. With 2 bases clipped from V and 13 bases from J, the junction kept 10 bases outside the gene matches.

V is TRBV6-5 and J is TRBJ2-1; the match to TRBD1 covers 9 bases. Germline V CDR1 and CDR2: MNHEY, SVGAGI. The V gene end was trimmed by 4 bases and the J gene end by 8 bases; junction bases not matched to a gene: 9. The CDR3 is 15 amino acids. This CDR3 reads CASSSDRGLDYEQFF. The CDR3 DNA reads TGTGCCAGCAGTTCAGACAGGGGGTTAGATTATGAGCAGTTCTTC.

This chain links TRBV29-1 with TRBJ1-2; TRBD1 is a possible D gene (5 bases). In germline, CDR1 is SQVTM, CDR2 ANQGSEA. CDR3 size: 14 residues. Deletions cut 0 bases from V and 5 bases from J, with 13 bases between. CDR3 residues: CSVEDRERGYGYTF. The DNA for the CDR3 is TGCAGCGTTGAAGATCGTGAAAGGGGATATGGCTACACCTTC.

This clone was seen a handful of times. One end of the junction fails to match germline, which may point to a read error. The rearrangement uses TRBV7-9 and TRBJ2-5; the D is unclear. Germline V gene data show CDR1 as SEHNR and CDR2 as FQNEAQ (reference sequence). This CDR3 is built from 13 residues. The CDR3 region has the DNA TGTTCCAGCAGCTTAGATTCCGGGGAGACCCAGTACTTC. This translates into CSSSLDSGETQYF. The full variable domain, completed using reference TRBV7-9 and TRBJ2-5, is DTGVSQNPRHKITKRGQNVTFRCDPISEHNRLYWYRQTLGQGPEFLTYFQNEAQLEKSRLLSDRFSAERPKGSFSTLEIQRTEQGDSAMYLCSSSLDSGETQYFGPGTRLLVL.

The genes are TRBV7-9 and TRBJ2-3, with 10 bases lining up with TRBD2. This CDR3 spans 17 amino acids. V shed 0 bases and J 4 bases; nucleotides not matched to a gene: 7. The V gene's germline CDR1 is SEHNR and CDR2 FQNEAQ (reference sequence). CDR3 in DNA: TGTGCCAGCAGCTTAGCGGGGAGCGGGGGGGCCCCAGATACGCAGTATTTT. The encoded protein is CASSLAGSGGAPDTQYF. Full variable domain (missing parts from reference TRBV7-9 and TRBJ2-3): DTGVSQNPRHKITKRGQNVTFRCDPISEHNRLYWYRQTLGQGPEFLTYFQNEAQLEKSRLLSDRFSAERPKGSFSTLEIQRTEQGDSAMYLCASSLAGSGGAPDTQYFGPGTRLTVL.

This clone was recorded a few times. The chain uses TRBV4-1 and TRBJ2-1, with D tentatively TRBD2 (5 bases). CDR3 length: 14 amino acids. V was pared by 6 bases and J by 3 bases, with 12 bases between. Germline assignment: CDR1 MGHRA and CDR2 YSYEKL. This CDR3 is CASRQLGVYNEQFF. CDR3 nucleotides: TGCGCCAGCAGGCAACTCGGGGTCTACAATGAGCAGTTCTTC.

The chain recombines TRBV6-5 with TRBJ2-5; 10 positions match TRBD1. CDR3 size: 15 residues. Trimming cost V 5 bases and J 2 bases; bases outside gene matches: 5. CDR1 MNHEY and CDR2 SVGAGI come from the germline V gene. CDR3 bases: TGTGCCAGCAGTCCCGGGACAGGGGTACAAGAGACCCAGTACTTC. This encodes CASSPGTGVQETQYF.